The T cell receptor beta chain under discussion was sequenced for a study of T cell repertoires in cytomegalovirus infection. Study results and caveats: The ex vivo response was dominated by HLA-C-restricted CMV-specific TCR beta clonotypes. Of the TCR beta families, the public ones yielded a cumulative frequency that identified carriers of CMV plus the relevant HLA.

One entry per CDR3 protein results from TCRdb running MiXCR on the reads. The profile shows hundreds of thousands of distinct CDR3 sequences, approximately 40% of them singletons. This clonotype appeared a single time. The target antigen is unknown. This sequence originates from a human donor in good health (CMV status not recorded). Some clones in this sample may be carry-over from other donors' samples. Source material: PBMCs.

CDR3 coding DNA: TGTGCCATTGCCGGGACTTCCAACACCGGGGAGCTGTTTTTT. It translates to CAIAGTSNTGELFF. The chain has TRBV10-3 and TRBJ2-2, with D tentatively TRBD2 (6 bases). CDR3 length: 14 amino acids. V dropped 9 bases and J dropped 2 bases, with 13 bases sitting between them. Germline CDR1 reads ENHRY; CDR2 reads SYGVKD.